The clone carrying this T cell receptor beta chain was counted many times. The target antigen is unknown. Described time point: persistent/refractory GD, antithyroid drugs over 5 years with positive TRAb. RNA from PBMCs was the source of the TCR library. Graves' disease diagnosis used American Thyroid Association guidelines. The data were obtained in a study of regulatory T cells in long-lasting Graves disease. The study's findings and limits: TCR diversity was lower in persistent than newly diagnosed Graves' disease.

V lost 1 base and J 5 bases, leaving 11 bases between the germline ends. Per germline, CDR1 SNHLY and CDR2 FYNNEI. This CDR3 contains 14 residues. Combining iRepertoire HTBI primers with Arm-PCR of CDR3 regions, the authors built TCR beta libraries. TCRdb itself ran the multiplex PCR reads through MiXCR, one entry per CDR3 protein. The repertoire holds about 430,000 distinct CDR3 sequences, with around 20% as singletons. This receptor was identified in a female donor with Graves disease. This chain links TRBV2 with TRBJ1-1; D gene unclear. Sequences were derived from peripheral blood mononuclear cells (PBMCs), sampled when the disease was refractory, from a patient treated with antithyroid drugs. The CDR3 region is CASSEVGTGTEAFF. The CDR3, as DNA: TGTGCCAGCAGTGAAGTCGGCACGGGAACTGAAGCTTTCTTT.